A selection of T cell receptor beta chains follows, all from one sample in a study of shared clonotypes between healthy human individuals. Some clones are missing from TCRdb's copy, which holds only in-frame ones; the method was immunoSEQ multiplex PCR. The top ten clones hold roughly 10% of a sample with around 200,000 clones, approximately 60% of them seen once. Sequencing was carried out using memory CD4+ T cells sorted from blood. The source of these receptors is a man aged 25-45 years in good health. Both conserved end residues are trimmed from each CDR3.

j_gene | v_gene | CDR3aa
TRBJ2-7 | TRBV2 | ASRISGYEQY
TRBJ2-5 | TRBV7-3 | ASSPSTAEETQY
TRBJ2-1 | TRBV6-5 | ASRPGLANGEQF
TRBJ2-1 | TRBV7-2 | ASSSDRVGNEQF
TRBJ2-7 | TRBV6-1 | ASMRFPQGAYEQY
TRBJ1-1 | TRBV5-4 | ASSLDQGTEAF
TRBJ2-2 | TRBV27 | ASSPLRLGENTGELF
TRBJ1-5 | TRBV7-2 | ASSFSGDQPQH
TRBJ2-5 | TRBV19 | ASSITGAQETQY
TRBJ2-7 | TRBV27 | ASSPIAGVSSSSYEQY
TRBJ2-2 | TRBV9 | ASSGGTRTGELF
TRBJ2-7 | TRBV6-1 | ASSEALAGSYEQY
TRBJ2-7 | TRBV20-1 | SAGGGYEQY
TRBJ2-7 | TRBV30 | AWSVPSSGIYEQY
TRBJ2-2 | TRBV5-1 | ASSSPRSSGRTHRGAV
TRBJ2-1 | TRBV7-2 | ASSLYWGRAGGGINEQF
TRBJ2-7 | TRBV5-1 | ASSLARLGRSYEQY
TRBJ2-7 | TRBV6-1 | ASTAGSYEQY
TRBJ2-5 | TRBV19 | ASSPQGARGYQETQY
TRBJ1-5 | TRBV7-9 | ASSLDVQPQH
TRBJ2-3 | TRBV9 | ASSVQGNWGSDTQY
TRBJ1-2 | TRBV19 | ASSLELSYGYT
TRBJ2-3 | TRBV5-4 | ASSLTVNTDTQY
TRBJ1-5 | TRBV18 | ASSPRRAGLDQPQH
TRBJ1-1 | TRBV18 | ASSPGPNTEAF
TRBJ2-7 | TRBV25-1 | ASSKQGNEQY
TRBJ1-1 | TRBV27 | ASFLPGQGPNTEAF
TRBJ2-3 | TRBV2 | ASRYRSGLADTDTQY
TRBJ1-1 | TRBV25-1 | ASSRLNTEAF
TRBJ2-7 | TRBV11-2 | ASSPLWGREGRGEQY
TRBJ1-1 | TRBV25-1 | ASSFGQALGAF
TRBJ1-1 | TRBV5-1 | ASSPNLQGTEAF
TRBJ2-1 | TRBV7-3 | ASRGTPGDPEQF
TRBJ1-2 | TRBV29-1 | SVEATGHGGYGYT
TRBJ2-2 | TRBV27 | ASSSGQLGAGELF
TRBJ1-4 | TRBV28 | ASSLHRGVAEKLF
TRBJ2-7 | TRBV21-1 | ASRLLVYEQY
TRBJ2-5 | TRBV5-1 | ASSFGDTEETQY
TRBJ2-7 | TRBV4-1 | ASSQALVGDYEQY
TRBJ2-7 | TRBV28 | ASTGQDRYEQY
TRBJ1-1 | TRBV5-4 | ASSSRGGYTEAF
TRBJ2-4 | TRBV7-9 | ASSPSLALNIQY
TRBJ2-3 | TRBV7-6 | ASSLGLYNPTDTQY
TRBJ2-1 | TRBV15 | ATSRDTGTEQF
TRBJ2-1 | TRBV18 | ASSPWSYNEQF
TRBJ1-5 | TRBV18 | ASSRQDNQPQH
TRBJ1-1 | TRBV2 | ASRFQEVTEAF
TRBJ2-5 | TRBV28 | ASREHNAARQETQY